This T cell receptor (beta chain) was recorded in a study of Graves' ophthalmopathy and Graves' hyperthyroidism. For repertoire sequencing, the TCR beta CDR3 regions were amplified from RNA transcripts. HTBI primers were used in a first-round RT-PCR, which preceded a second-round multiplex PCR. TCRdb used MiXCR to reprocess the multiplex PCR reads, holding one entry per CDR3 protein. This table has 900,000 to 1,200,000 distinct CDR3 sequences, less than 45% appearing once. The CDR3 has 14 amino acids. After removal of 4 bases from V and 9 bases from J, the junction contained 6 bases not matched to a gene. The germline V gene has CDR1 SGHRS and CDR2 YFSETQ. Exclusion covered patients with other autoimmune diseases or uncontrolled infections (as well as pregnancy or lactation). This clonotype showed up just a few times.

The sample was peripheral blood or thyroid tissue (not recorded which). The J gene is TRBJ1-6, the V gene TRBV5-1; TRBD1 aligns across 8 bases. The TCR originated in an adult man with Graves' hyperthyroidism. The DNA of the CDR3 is TGCGCCAGCAGCCCGGGACAGGAGAGTTCACCCCTCCACTTT. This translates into CASSPGQESSPLHF. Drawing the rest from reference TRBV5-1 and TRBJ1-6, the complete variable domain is KAGVTQTPRYLIKTRGQQVTLSCSPISGHRSVSWYQQTPGQGLQFLFEYFSETQRNKGNFPGRFSGRQFSNSRSEMNVSTLELGDSALYLCASSPGQESSPLHFGNGTRLTVT.